This T cell receptor beta chain derives from a study of follicular helper T cells after annual influenza vaccination. The CDR3 runs to 14 residues. Germline CDR1 is SGHNT and CDR2 is YYREEE (reference sequence). V lost 2 bases and J lost 5; bases outside the gene matches: 3. Clones were sequenced by immunoSEQ multiplex PCR, and TCRdb holds only the in-frame ones, with some missing. Altogether over 850 clones are present, about four fifths being singletons, with the ten largest covering around 3.6%. Regarding the study as a whole: ICOS+CD38+ cTfh clonality change tracked circulating plasmablast frequency change.

The time point here: 2015-2016 season, pre-vaccination. Adults were given seasonal inactivated influenza vaccine, and blood CD4 subsets were sorted before and after vaccination. Cells are cTfh (non-naive CD4+CXCR5+PD-1+), split by ICOS and CD38 into double-positive or double-negative. Only a few counts were recorded for this clone. No antigen is known for it. The specimen was CXCR5+ CD38+ circulating T follicular helper cells from blood, collected on the day of influenza vaccination. Sample subset: circulating Tfh, non-naive CD4+CXCR5+PD-1+ (ICOS+CD38+ or ICOS-CD38-). The rearrangement uses TRBV5-4 and TRBJ2-7; TRBD1 aligns across 11 bases. This receptor was identified in an adult who received the influenza vaccine. The CDR3 DNA sequence: TGTGCCAGCAGCTTTGGACAGGGGGCCCACGAGCAGTACTTC. This translates into CASSFGQGAHEQYF.